This TCR beta chain was sequenced during a study of early T cells in non-severe SARS-CoV-2 infection. Study-wide background: Chains from this unsorted whole-blood bulk RNA could not be paired.

Study conclusions and caveats: Comparison of clonotypes with VDJdb favored anti-spike CD8 responses while missing private and CD4 specificities.

From germline, CDR1 is KGHSH and CDR2 LQKENI. The V gene lost 3 bases and the J gene lost 1 base, with 12 bases spanning the gap. The CDR3 length is 15 residues. This clonotype was counted only a few times. Antigen specificity is unknown. Unique molecular identifier tags were affixed to discrete cDNA molecules. TCRdb fed the 5' RACE reads into MiXCR, producing one record per CDR3 protein. The data show about 35,000 distinct CDR3 sequences, about 4.7% seen once. This clonotype was obtained from an adult who was a healthcare worker with PCR-confirmed SARS-CoV-2 infection or an uninfected control (not recorded which). The J gene is TRBJ2-5, the V gene TRBV18; D is tentatively TRBD1 or TRBD2 (6 bases each). The sample was whole blood. The CDR3: CASSPLGGPQETQYF. CDR3 nucleotides: TGTGCCAGCTCACCCTTAGGGGGGCCCCAAGAGACCCAGTACTTC.